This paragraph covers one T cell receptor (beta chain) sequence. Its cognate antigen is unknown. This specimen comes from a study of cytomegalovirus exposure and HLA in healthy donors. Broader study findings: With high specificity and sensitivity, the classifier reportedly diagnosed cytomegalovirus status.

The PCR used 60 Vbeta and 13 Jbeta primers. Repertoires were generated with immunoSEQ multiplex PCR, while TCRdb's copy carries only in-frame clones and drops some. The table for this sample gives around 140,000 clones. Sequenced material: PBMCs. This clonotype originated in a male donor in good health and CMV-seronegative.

CDR3 in DNA: TGTGCCAGCAGTTGGACTAGCGGGGCTAACACCGGGGAGCTGTTTTTT. It specifies CASSWTSGANTGELFF. V usage is TRBV6-6 and J usage is TRBJ2-2, with 12 bases aligning to TRBD2. This CDR3 contains 16 residues. CDR1 is MNHNY, CDR2 SVGAGI, per germline (reference sequence). With V trimmed by 4 bases and J by 2 bases, 2 bases remained unmatched.